This T cell receptor beta chain is drawn from a study of cytomegalovirus exposure and HLA in healthy donors. Study-level background: Later analysis reported that the 120 or so validation repertoires shared the platform of the roughly 710 first-cohort repertoires.

Libraries were prepared by immunoSEQ multiplex PCR; TCRdb keeps only in-frame clonotypes and omits some of them. The sample comprises some 120,000 clones, 94% of which are singletons, and roughly 1.2% rests with the top ten. The CDR3 is 15 amino acids. Deletions cut 4 bases from V and 0 bases from J, with 10 bases between. Germline V gene sequence: CDR1 SEHNR, CDR2 FQNEAQ (reference sequence). The study's findings and limits: CMV antigen specificity was confirmed in vitro for three CMV-associated chains. Whilst most TCR sequences proved rare, a subset of public TCRs occurred across many donors. It was 164 TCR beta chains that were listed as cytomegalovirus-associated.

Notes on this clone: Its antigen is undetermined.

This chain uses TRBV7-9 with TRBJ1-5; D is perhaps TRBD1 (5 bases). Sequencing was carried out using PBMCs. This receptor was taken from a woman younger than 30 in good health and CMV-seronegative. DNA of the CDR3: TGTGCCAGCAGCTCCTTGGGGGGTAGCAATCAGCCCCAGCATTTT. This gives the protein CASSSLGGSNQPQHF.